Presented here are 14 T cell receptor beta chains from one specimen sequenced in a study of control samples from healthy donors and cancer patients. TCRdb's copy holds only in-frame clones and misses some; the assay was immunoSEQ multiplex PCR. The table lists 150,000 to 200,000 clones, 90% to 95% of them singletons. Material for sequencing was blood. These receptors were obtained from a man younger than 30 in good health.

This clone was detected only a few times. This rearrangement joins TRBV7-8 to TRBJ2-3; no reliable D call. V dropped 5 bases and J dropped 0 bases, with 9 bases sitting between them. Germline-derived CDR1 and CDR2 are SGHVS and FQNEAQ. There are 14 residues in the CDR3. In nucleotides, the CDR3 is TGTGCCAGCAGCCACGTAATCAGCACAGATACGCAGTATTTT. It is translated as CASSHVISTDTQYF.

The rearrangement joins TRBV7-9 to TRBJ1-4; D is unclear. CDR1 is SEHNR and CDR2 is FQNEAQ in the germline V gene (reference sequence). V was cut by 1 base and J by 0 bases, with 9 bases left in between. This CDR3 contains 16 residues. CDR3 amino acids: CASSLVTTATNEKLFF. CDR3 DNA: TGTGCCAGCAGCTTAGTGACCACTGCAACTAATGAAAAACTGTTTTTT.

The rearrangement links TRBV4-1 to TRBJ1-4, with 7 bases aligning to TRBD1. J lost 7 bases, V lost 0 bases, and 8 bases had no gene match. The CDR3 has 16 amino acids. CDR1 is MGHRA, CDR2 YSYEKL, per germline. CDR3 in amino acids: CASSQDGDSGREKLFF. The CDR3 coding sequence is TGCGCCAGCAGCCAAGATGGGGACAGCGGGCGTGAAAAACTGTTTTTT.

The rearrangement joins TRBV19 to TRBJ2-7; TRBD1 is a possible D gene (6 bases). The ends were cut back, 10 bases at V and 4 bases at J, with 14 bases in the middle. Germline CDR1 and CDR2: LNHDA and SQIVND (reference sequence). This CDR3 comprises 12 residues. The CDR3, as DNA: TGTGCCACTTCCGGGACACCTTACGAGCAGTACTTC. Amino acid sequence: CATSGTPYEQYF.

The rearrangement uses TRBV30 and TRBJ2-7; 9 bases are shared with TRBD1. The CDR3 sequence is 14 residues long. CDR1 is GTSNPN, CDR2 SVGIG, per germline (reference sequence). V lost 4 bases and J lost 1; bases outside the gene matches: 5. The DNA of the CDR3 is TGTGCCTGGAACCCGGGACAGGGATCCTACGAGCAGTACTTC. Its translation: CAWNPGQGSYEQYF. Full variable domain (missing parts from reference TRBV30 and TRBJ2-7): SQTIHQWPATLVQPVGSPLSLECTVEGTSNPNLYWYRQAAGRGLQLLFYSVGIGQISSEVPQNLSASRPQDRQFILSSKKLLLSDSGFYLCAWNPGQGSYEQYFGPGTRLTVT.

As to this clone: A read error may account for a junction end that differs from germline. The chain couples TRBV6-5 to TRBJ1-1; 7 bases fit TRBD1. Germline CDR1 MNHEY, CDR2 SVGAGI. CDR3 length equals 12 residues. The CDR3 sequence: CASSTPGQAEYF. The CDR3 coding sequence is TGTGCCAGCAGTACCCCTGGACAGGCCGAATACTTT.

The CDR3 spells CASTPGRLNSPLHF. CDR3 DNA: TGTGCCAGTACCCCGGGACGGCTAAATTCACCCCTCCACTTT. The rearrangement links TRBV19 to TRBJ1-6, with D maybe TRBD1 (5 bases). Germline CDR1 is LNHDA and CDR2 is SQIVND (reference sequence). CDR3 length: 14 residues. V lost 7 bases and J lost 7, with 14 bases in between.

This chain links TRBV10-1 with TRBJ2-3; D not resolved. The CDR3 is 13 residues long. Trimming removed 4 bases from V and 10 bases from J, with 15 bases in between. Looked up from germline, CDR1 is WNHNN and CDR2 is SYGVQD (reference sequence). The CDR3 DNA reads TGCGCCAGCAGTGTAGCCAGGAATCTGCCGCAGTATTTT. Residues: CASSVARNLPQYF.

The CDR3 here is CASSRGHFYGYTF. Here the CDR3 DNA reads TGTGCCAGCAGCAGGGGACATTTCTATGGCTACACCTTC. This chain connects TRBV7-9 to TRBJ1-2; perhaps TRBD1 as D (6 bases). V dropped 5 bases and J dropped 4 bases, with 11 bases sitting between them. This CDR3 is 13 amino acids long. Per the germline V gene, CDR1 is SEHNR and CDR2 is FQNEAQ (reference sequence).

CDR3: CASSRAGINRGELFF. As DNA, the CDR3 is TGTGCCAGCAGTAGGGCAGGGATCAATCGCGGGGAGCTGTTTTTT. The J gene is TRBJ2-2, the V gene TRBV28; possibly TRBD1 for D (5 bases). The CDR3 spans 15 residues. The germline gives CDR1 MDHEN, CDR2 SYDVKM. Trimming pared 5 bases from V and 7 bases from J, leaving 17 bases between.

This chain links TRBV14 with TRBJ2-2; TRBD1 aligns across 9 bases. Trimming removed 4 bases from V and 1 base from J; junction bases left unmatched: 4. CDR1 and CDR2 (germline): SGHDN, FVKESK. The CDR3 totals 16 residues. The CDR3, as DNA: TGTGCCAGCAGCCTTCACAGGGGGCAGAACACCGGGGAGCTGTTTTTT. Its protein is CASSLHRGQNTGELFF.

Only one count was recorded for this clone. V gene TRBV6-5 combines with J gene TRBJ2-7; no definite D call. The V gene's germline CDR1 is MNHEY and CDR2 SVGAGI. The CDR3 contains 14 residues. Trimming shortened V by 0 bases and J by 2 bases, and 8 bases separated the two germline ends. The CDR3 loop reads CASSYSPGTYEQYF. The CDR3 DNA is TGTGCCAGCAGTTACTCGCCAGGCACCTACGAGCAGTACTTC.

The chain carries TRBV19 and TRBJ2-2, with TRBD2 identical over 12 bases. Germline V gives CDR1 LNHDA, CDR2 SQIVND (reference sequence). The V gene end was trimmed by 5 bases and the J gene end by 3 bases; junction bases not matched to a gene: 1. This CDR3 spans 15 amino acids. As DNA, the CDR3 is TGTGCCAGTAGTCGGACTAGCGGGGACACCGGGGAGCTGTTTTTT. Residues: CASSRTSGDTGELFF.

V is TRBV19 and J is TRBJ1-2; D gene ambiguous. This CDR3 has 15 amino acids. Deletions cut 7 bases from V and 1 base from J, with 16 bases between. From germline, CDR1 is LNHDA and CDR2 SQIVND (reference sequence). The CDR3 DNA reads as TGTGCCAGTACAAAGAGTACAGACGGTAACTATGGCTACACCTTC. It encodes CASTKSTDGNYGYTF.